This T cell receptor (beta chain) was retrieved from a study of vaccination effects on CD4 cells after COVID-19. The repertoire was sequenced with immunoSEQ multiplex PCR; TCRdb's copy has only in-frame clones and lacks some. This table has approximately 30,000 clones, around 82% appearing once. CDR1 and CDR2 from the germline V gene are ENHRY and SYGVKD. Trimming stripped 7 bases from V and 4 bases from J, with 12 bases between. The CDR3 extends over 13 amino acids. As concerns this clone: Its antigen remains unidentified.

Antigen-specific CD4+ T cells were expanded with viral peptide pools in the ViraFEST assay before sequencing. Scientists isolated CD4+ T cells after an approximately 11-day culture period ended. Every participant took two doses of the BNT162b2 or mRNA-1273 vaccine. Nucleocapsid antibody tests were negative, and the vaccine recipients had no prior SARS-CoV-2 infection. PBMC were cultured at around 2 million per well with about 10 IU/ml IL-2 and 10 ug/ml peptides. Half-medium replacement with IL-2 medium occurred on days 3 and 7. The source is a human donor who received a COVID-19 vaccine. Some clones in this sample may be carry-over from other donors' samples. The V and J genes are TRBV10-3 and TRBJ2-3; maybe TRBD2 (5 bases). Specimen: CD4+ T cells from PBMCs cultured with HCoV-NL63 spike peptides, collected after COVID-19 vaccination. The CDR3 reads CAINRDLADTQYF. In nucleotides, the CDR3 is TGTGCCATCAACCGGGATCTCGCAGATACGCAGTATTTT.